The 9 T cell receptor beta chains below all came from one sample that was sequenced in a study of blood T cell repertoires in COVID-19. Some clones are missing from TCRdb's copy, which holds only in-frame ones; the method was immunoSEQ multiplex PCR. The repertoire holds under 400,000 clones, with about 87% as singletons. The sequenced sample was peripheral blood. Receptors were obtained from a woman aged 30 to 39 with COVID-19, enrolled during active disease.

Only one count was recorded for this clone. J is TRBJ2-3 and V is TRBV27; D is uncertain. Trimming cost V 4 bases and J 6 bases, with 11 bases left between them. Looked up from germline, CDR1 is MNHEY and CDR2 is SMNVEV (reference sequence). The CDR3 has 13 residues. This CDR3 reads CASSSFSSDTQYF. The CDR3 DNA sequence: TGTGCCAGCAGTTCGTTCAGTTCCGATACGCAGTATTTT.

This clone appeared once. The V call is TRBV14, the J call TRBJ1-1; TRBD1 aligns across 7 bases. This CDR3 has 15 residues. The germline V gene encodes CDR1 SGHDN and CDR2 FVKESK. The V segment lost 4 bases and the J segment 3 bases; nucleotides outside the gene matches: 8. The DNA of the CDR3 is TGTGCCAGCAGCCCTCGACAGGGATGGTACACTGAAGCTTTCTTT. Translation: CASSPRQGWYTEAFF. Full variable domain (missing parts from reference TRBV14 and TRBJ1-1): EAGVTQFPSHSVIEKGQTVTLRCDPISGHDNLYWYRRVMGKEIKFLLHFVKESKQDESGMPNNRFLAERTGGTYSTLKVQPAELEDSGVYFCASSPRQGWYTEAFFGQGTRLTVV.

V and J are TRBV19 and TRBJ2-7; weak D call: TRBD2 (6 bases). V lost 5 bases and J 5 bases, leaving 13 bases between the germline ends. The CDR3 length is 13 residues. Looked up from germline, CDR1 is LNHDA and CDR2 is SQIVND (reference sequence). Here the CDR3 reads CASSRGDSDEQYV. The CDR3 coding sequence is TGTGCCAGTAGTCGCGGGGACTCTGACGAGCAGTACGTC.

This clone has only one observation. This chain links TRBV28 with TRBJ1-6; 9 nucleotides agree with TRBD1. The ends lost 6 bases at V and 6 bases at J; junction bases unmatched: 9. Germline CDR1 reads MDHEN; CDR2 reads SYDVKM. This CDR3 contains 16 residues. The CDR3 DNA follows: TGTGCCAGCAGGTCGACAGGGGGTCTGGGTAATTCACCCCTCCACTTT. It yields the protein CASRSTGGLGNSPLHF.

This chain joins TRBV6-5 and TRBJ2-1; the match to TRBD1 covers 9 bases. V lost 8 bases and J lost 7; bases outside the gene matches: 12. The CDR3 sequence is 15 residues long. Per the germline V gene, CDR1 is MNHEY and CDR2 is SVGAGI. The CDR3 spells CASGRPGQGLNEQFF. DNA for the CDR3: TGTGCCAGCGGAAGACCGGGACAGGGATTAAATGAGCAGTTCTTC.

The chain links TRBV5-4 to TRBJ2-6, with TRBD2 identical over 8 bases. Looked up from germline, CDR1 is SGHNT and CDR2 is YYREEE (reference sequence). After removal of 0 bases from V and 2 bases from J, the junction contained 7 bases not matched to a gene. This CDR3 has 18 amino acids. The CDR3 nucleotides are TGTGCCAGCAGCTTGGGGACTGGACTAGCTCCTGGGGCCAACGTCCTGACTTTC. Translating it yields CASSLGTGLAPGANVLTF.

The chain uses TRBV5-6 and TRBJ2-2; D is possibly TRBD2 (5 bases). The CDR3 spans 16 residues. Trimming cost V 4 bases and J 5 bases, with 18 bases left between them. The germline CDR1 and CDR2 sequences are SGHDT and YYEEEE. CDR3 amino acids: CASSPLRGPLTGELFF. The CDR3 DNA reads TGTGCCAGCAGCCCTCTTCGGGGTCCCCTTACCGGGGAGCTGTTTTTT.

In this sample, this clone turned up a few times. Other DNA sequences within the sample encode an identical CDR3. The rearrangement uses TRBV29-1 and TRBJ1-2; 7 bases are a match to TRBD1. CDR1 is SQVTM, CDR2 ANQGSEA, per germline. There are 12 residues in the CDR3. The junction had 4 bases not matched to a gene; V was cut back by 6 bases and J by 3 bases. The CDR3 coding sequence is TGCAGCGTAGGGGACAGATACTATGGCTACACCTTC. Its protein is CSVGDRYYGYTF.

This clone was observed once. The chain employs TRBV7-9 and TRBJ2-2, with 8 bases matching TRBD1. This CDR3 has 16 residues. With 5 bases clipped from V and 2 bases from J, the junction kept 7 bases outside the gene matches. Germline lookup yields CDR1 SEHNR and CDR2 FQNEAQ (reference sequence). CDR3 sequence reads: CASSPYAGGNTGELFF. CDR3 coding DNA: TGTGCCAGCAGCCCCTACGCAGGGGGCAACACCGGGGAGCTGTTTTTT.